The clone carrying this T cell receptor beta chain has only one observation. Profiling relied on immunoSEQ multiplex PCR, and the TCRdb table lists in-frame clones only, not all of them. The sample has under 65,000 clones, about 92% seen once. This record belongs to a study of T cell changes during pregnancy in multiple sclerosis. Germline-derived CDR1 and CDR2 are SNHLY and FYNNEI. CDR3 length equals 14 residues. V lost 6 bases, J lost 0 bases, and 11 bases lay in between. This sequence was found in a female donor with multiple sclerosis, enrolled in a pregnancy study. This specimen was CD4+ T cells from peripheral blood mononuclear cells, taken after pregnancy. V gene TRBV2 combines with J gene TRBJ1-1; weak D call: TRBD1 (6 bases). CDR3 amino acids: CASSTGSMNTEAFF. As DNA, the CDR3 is TGTGCCAGCAGCACAGGGTCCATGAACACTGAAGCTTTCTTT.